This T cell receptor (beta chain) was identified during a study of shared clonotypes between healthy human individuals. Study as a whole: The study drew on a couple of women and three men aged 18 to 49 as donors.

General study points: For sorted subsets, rarefaction showed incomplete sequencing despite large depth. Naive subsets usually exceeded memory subsets in estimated richness.

Worth noting for this clone: The antigen remains undetermined.

Profiled with immunoSEQ multiplex PCR; TCRdb holds only in-frame clones, not every one. The sample includes about 2 million clones, about 95% seen only once; the top ten take approximately 1%. In germline, CDR1 is MNHEY, CDR2 SMNVEV (reference sequence). This CDR3 has 17 residues. With 0 bases removed from V and 2 bases from J, the gap between germline ends came to 16 bases. The naive CD8 fraction comprised CD45RO-negative cells positively selected for CCR7 and excluded terminally differentiated effector memory CD45RA+ cells. Study donors comprised healthy, HIV-negative adults devoid of recent acute infection or vaccination.

The sequenced sample consisted of naive CD8+ T cells sorted from blood. The chain has TRBV27 and TRBJ1-2; D might be TRBD1 (5 bases). This TCR was recovered from a man between 18 and 35 years old in good health. CDR3 nucleotide sequence: TGTGCCAGCAGTTTATCGATGAGGGGCGGGGCAAACTATGGCTACACCTTC. Translating it yields CASSLSMRGGANYGYTF.